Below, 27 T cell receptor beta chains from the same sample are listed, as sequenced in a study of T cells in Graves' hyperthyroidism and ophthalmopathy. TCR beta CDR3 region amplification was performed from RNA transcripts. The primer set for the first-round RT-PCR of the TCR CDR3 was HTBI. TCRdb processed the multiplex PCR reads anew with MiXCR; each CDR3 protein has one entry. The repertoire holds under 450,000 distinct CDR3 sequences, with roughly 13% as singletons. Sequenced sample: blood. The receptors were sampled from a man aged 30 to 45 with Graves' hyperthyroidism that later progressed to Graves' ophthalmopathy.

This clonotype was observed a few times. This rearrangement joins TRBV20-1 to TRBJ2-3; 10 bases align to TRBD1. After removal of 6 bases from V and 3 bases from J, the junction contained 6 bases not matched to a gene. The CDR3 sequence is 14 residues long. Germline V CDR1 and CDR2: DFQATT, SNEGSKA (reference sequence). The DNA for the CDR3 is TGCAGTGCGAGGGACAGGGGTTCGACAGATACGCAGTATTTT. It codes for CSARDRGSTDTQYF.

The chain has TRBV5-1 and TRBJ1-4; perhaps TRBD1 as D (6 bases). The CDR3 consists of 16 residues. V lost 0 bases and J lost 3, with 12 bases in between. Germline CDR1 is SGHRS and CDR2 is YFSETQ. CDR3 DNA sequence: TGCGCCAGCAGCTTGGAATTGGGGGCGGCTAATGAAAAACTGTTTTTT. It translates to CASSLELGAANEKLFF.

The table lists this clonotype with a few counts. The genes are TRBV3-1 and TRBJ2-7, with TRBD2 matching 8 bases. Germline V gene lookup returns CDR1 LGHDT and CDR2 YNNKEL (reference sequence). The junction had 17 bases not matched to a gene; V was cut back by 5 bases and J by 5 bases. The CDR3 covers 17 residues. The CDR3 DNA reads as TGTGCCAGCAGCTACTCCCCAGCGGGGGACTCGGGGAACGAGCAGTACTTC. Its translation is CASSYSPAGDSGNEQYF.

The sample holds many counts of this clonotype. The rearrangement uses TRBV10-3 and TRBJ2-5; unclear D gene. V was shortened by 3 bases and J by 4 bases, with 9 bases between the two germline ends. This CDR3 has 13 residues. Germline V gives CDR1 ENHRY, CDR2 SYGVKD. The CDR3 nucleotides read TGTGCCATCAGTGATCCCCGGAGAGAGACCCAGTACTTC. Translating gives CAISDPRRETQYF.

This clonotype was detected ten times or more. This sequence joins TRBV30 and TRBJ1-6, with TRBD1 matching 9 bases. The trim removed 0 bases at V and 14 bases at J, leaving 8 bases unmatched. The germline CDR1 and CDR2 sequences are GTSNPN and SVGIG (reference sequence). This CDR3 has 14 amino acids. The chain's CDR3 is CAWSVGDRVWALHF. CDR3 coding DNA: TGTGCCTGGAGTGTGGGGGACAGGGTTTGGGCCCTCCACTTT.

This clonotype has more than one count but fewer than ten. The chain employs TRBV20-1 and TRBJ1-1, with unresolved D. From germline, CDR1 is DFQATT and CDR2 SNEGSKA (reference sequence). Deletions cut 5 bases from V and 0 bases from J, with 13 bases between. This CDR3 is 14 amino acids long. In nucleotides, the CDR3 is TGCAGTGCTTTAACCCAGGAACTGAACACTGAAGCTTTCTTT. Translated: CSALTQELNTEAFF.

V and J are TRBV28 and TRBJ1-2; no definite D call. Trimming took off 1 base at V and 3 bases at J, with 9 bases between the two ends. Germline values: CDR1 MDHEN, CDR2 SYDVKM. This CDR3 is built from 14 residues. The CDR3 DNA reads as TGTGCCAGCAGTTTATTACGGGGAGACTATGGCTACACCTTC. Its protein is CASSLLRGDYGYTF.

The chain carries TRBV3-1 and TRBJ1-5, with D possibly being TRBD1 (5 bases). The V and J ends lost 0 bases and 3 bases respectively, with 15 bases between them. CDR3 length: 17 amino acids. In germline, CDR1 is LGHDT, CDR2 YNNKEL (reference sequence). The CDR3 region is CASSQDVRGGANQPQHF. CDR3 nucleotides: TGTGCCAGCAGCCAAGATGTGCGGGGGGGAGCCAATCAGCCCCAGCATTTT.

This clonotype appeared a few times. DNA of the CDR3: TGTGCCAGCAGTGACCGGGACAGGGACTCACCCCTCCACTTT. Translated, it gives CASSDRDRDSPLHF. The rearrangement joins TRBV6-4 to TRBJ1-6; 9 positions match TRBD1. With 2 bases clipped from V and 10 bases from J, the junction kept 3 bases outside the gene matches. Germline CDR1 and CDR2: MRHNA and SNTAGT. This CDR3 comprises 14 residues.

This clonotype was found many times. The CDR3 DNA reads TGTGCCAGCAGTTTTGGGGTTAGGAACACTGAAGCTTTCTTT. Encoded protein: CASSFGVRNTEAFF. The V call is TRBV28, the J call TRBJ1-1; D not resolved. The CDR3 length is 14 residues. Germline V lookup: CDR1 MDHEN, CDR2 SYDVKM. V lost 3 bases to trimming and J lost 1 base, with 9 bases between them.

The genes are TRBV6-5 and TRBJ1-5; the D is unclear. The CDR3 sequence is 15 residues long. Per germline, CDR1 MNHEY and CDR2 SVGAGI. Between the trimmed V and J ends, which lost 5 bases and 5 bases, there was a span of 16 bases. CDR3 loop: CASSPSPSGDQPQHF. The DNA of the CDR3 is TGTGCCAGCAGTCCCTCGCCTAGCGGGGATCAGCCCCAGCATTTT.

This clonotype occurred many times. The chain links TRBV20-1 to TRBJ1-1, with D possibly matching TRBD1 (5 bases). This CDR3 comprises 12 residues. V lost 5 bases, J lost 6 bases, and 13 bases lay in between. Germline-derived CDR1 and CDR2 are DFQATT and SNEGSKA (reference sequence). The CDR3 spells CSAYRGYAEAFF. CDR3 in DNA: TGCAGTGCTTACCGGGGCTACGCTGAAGCTTTCTTT.

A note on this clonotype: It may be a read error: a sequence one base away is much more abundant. The CDR3 sequence: CASSVAGHSYGQYF. CDR3 in DNA: TGTGCCAGCAGCGTAGCCGGGCACTCTTACGGGCAGTACTTC. This rearrangement joins TRBV9 to TRBJ2-7; no definite D call. The CDR3 runs to 14 residues. Looked up from germline, CDR1 is SGDLS and CDR2 is YYNGEE.

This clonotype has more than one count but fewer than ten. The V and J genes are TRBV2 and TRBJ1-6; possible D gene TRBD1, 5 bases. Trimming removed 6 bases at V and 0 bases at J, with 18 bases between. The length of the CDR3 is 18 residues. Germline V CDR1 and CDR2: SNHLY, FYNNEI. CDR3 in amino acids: CASSTGATTSSYNSPLHF. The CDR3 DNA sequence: TGTGCCAGCAGCACCGGGGCCACAACCAGCTCCTATAATTCACCCCTCCACTTT.

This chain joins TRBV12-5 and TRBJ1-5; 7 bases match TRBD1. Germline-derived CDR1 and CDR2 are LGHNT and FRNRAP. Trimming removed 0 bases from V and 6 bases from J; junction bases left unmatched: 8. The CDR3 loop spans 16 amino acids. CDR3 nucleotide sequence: TGTGCTAGTGGTTTGGTACTGACAGGGCGCAGTCAGCCCCAGCATTTT. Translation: CASGLVLTGRSQPQHF. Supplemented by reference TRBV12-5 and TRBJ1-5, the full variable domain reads DARVTQTPRHKVTEMGQEVTMRCQPILGHNTVFWYRQTMMQGLELLAYFRNRAPLDDSGMPKDRFSAEMPDATLATLKIQPSEPRDSAVYFCASGLVLTGRSQPQHFGDGTRLSIL.

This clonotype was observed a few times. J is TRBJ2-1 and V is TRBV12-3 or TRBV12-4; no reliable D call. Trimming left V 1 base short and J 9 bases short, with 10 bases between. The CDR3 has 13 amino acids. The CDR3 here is CASSLGPSSEQFF. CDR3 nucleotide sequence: TGTGCCAGCAGTTTAGGCCCATCTAGTGAGCAGTTCTTC.

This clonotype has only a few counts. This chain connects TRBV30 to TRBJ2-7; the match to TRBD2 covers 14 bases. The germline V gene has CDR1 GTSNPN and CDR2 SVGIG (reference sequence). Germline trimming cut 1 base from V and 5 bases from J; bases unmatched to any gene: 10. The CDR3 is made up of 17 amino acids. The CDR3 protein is CAWSGLAGGIEKDEQYF. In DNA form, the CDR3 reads TGTGCCTGGAGTGGACTAGCGGGGGGGATCGAAAAGGACGAGCAGTACTTC.

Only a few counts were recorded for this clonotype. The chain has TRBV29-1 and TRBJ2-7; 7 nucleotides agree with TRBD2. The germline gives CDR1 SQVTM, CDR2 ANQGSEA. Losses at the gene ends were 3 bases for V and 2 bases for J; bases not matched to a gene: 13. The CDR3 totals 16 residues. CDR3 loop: CSVEGSWASGTYEQYF. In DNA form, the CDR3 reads TGCAGCGTTGAGGGGTCCTGGGCTAGCGGTACCTACGAGCAGTACTTC.

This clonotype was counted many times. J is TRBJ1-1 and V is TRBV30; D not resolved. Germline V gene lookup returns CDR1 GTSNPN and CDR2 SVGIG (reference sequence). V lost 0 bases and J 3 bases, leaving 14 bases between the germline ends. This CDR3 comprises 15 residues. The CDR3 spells CAWSVYGGGYTEAFF. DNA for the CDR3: TGTGCCTGGAGTGTATATGGAGGTGGTTACACTGAAGCTTTCTTT. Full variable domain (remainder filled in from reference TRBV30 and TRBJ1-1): SQTIHQWPATLVQPVGSPLSLECTVEGTSNPNLYWYRQAAGRGLQLLFYSVGIGQISSEVPQNLSASRPQDRQFILSSKKLLLSDSGFYLCAWSVYGGGYTEAFFGQGTRLTVV.

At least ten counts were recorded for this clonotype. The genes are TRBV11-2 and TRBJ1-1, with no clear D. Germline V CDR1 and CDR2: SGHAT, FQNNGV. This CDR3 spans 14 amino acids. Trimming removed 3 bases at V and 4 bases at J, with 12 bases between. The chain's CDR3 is CASSFGGLSTEAFF. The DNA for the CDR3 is TGTGCCAGCAGCTTTGGTGGGCTGAGCACTGAAGCTTTCTTT.

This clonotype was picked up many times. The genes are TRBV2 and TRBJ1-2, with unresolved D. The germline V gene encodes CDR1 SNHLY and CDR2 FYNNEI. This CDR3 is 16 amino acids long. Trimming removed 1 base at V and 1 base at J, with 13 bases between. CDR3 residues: CASSEVLTPGNYGYTF. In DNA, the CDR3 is TGTGCCAGCAGTGAAGTTTTGACGCCCGGTAACTATGGCTACACCTTC.

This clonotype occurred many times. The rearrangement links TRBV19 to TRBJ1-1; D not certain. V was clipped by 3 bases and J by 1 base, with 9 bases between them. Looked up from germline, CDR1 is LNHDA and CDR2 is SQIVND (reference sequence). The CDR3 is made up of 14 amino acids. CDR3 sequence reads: CASSILRENTEAFF. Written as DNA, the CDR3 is TGTGCCAGTAGTATTCTGAGGGAGAACACTGAAGCTTTCTTT. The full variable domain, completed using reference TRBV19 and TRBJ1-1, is DGGITQSPKYLFRKEGQNVTLSCEQNLNHDAMYWYRQDPGQGLRLIYYSQIVNDFQKGDIAEGYSVSREKKESFPLTVTSAQKNPTAFYLCASSILRENTEAFFGQGTRLTVV.

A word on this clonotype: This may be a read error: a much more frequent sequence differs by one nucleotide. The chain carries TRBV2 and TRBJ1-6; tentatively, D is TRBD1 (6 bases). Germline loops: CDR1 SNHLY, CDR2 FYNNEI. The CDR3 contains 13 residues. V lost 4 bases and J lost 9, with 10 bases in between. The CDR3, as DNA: TGTGCCAGCAGTGGGAGGGGGAGTTCACCCCTCCACTTT. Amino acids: CASSGRGSSPLHF.

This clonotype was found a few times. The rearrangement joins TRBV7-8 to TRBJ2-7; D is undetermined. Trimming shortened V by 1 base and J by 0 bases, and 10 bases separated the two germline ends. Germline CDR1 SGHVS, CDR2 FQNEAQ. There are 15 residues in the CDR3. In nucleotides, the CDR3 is TGTGCCAGCAGCTTAGAGCCCTATAGCTCCTACGAGCAGTACTTC. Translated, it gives CASSLEPYSSYEQYF.

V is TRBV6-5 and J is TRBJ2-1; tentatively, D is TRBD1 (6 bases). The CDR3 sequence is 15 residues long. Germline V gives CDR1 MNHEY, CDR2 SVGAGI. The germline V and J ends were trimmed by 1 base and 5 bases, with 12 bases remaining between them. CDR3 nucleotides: TGTGCCAGCAGTTACTACCCAGGGGTCAACAATGAGCAGTTCTTC. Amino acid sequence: CASSYYPGVNNEQFF.

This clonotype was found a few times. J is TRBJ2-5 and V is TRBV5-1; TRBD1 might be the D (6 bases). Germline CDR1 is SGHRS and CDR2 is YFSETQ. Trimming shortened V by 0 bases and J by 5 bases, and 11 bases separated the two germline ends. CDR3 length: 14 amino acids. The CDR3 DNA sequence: TGCGCCAGCAGCTTGGGTAATCAGGGGGAGACCCAGTACTTC. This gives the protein CASSLGNQGETQYF.

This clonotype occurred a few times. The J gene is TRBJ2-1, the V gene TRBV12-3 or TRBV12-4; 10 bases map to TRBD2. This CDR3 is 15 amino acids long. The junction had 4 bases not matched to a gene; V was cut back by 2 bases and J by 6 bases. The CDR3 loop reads CASSLRLAGANEQFF. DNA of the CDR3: TGTGCCAGCAGTTTAAGGCTAGCGGGGGCCAATGAGCAGTTCTTC.